This entry describes one TCR beta chain. Its antigen remains unknown. Germline CDR1 MNHEY, CDR2 SMNVEV (reference sequence). V gave up 3 bases and J gave up 6 bases; unmatched junction bases: 4. The CDR3 has 15 amino acids. These data are taken from a study of cytomegalovirus exposure and HLA in healthy donors. Study-wide context: Early released data comprised around 85 million unique TCRs from HLA-typed donors. Study-level findings and limits: Sequencing depth across donors, presence/absence analyses assumed, was roughly uniform. 87-base-pair reads could not separate some V segments, including TRBV6-2 and TRBV6-3. While the bulk of TCR sequences proved rare, some public TCRs turned up in many donors.

The PCR was carried out with 60 Vbeta primers and 13 Jbeta primers. Some clones are missing from TCRdb's copy, which holds only in-frame ones; the method was immunoSEQ multiplex PCR. The repertoire has about 160,000 clones, roughly 80% of them found once; the top ten carry approximately 1.2%. This receptor was taken from a man aged 25-45 years in good health and CMV-seronegative. J is TRBJ2-4 and V is TRBV27, with 11 nucleotides matching TRBD2. Sequencing was performed on PBMCs. DNA of the CDR3: TGTGCCAGCAGTTTGGGGCTAGCGGGAGGAAACATTCAGTACTTC. This codes for CASSLGLAGGNIQYF.